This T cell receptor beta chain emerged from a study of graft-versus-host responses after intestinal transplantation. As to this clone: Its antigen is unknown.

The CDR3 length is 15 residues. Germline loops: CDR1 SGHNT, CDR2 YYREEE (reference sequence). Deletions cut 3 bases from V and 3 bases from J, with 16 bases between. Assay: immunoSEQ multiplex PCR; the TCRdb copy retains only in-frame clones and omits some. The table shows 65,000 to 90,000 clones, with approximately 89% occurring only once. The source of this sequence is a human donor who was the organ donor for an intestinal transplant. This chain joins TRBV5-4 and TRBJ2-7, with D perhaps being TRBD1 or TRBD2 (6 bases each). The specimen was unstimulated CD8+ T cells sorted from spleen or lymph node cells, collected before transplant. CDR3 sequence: CASSYSGGLSYEQYF. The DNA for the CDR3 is TGTGCCAGCAGCTACTCTGGGGGGCTCAGCTACGAGCAGTACTTC.